This note documents a single T cell receptor beta chain sequence. Trimming took off 3 bases at V and 2 bases at J, with 13 bases between the two ends. CDR1 is SEHNR and CDR2 is FQNEAQ in the germline V gene (reference sequence). This CDR3 region has 16 residues. Clones were read by immunoSEQ multiplex PCR, and TCRdb kept only the in-frame ones, dropping some. The sample shows around 250,000 clones, roughly four fifths of them seen only once. The sample belongs to a study of control samples from healthy donors and cancer patients. The chain carries TRBV7-9 and TRBJ2-2; D is possibly TRBD2 (6 bases). The sequenced sample consisted of PBMCs. The sequence was collected from a woman aged 60-70 years with lung cancer. Written as DNA, the CDR3 is TGTGCCAGCAGCTTTTCCGGGACTGGAAACACCGGGGAGCTGTTTTTT. Translating it yields CASSFSGTGNTGELFF.